This T cell receptor (beta chain) is drawn from a study of response to subunit inactivated influenza vaccine. General study results and limits: Researchers suggested that each seasonal influenza vaccination recruits few new T cells.

TCRdb itself ran the RT-PCR reads through MiXCR, one entry per CDR3 protein. The profile shows fewer than 250,000 distinct CDR3 sequences, 14% of them singletons. Trimming cost V 0 bases and J 4 bases; bases outside gene matches: 3. Germline CDR1 SGHRS, CDR2 YFSETQ. CDR3 length equals 14 residues. This clonotype occurred a few times. The antigen is undetermined. Sequences were derived from CD8+ T cells sorted from PBMCs, sampled less than 6 days after vaccination. The chain has TRBV5-1 and TRBJ1-1; the match to TRBD1 covers 7 bases. The sequence was obtained from a man aged 50 or older who received an inactivated influenza vaccine. The CDR3 is CASSLVSGGTEAFF. The CDR3 DNA reads as TGCGCCAGCAGCTTGGTTTCAGGGGGCACTGAAGCTTTCTTT.